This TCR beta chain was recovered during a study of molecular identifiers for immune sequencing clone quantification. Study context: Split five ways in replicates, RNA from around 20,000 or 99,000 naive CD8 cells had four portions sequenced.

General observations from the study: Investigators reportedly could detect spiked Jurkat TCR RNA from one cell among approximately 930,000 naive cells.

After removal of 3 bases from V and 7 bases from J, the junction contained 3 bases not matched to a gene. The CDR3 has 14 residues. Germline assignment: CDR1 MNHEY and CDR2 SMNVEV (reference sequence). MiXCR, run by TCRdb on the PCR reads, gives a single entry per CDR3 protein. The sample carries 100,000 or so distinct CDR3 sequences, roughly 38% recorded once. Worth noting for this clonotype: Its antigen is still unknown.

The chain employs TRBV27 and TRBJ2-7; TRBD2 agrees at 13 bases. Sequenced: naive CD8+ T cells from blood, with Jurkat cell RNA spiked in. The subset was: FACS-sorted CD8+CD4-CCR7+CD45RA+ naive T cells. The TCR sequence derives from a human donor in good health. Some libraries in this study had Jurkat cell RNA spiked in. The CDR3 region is CASSFGLAGVEQYF. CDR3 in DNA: TGTGCCAGCAGTTTCGGACTAGCGGGAGTTGAGCAGTACTTC.